The present TCR beta chain was sequenced within a study of blood T cell repertoires in COVID-19. Study-level information: T cells, B-cell-depleted T cells, or PBMCs supplied cDNA or gDNA.

CDR3 length: 15 amino acids. V shed 4 bases and J 8 bases; nucleotides not matched to a gene: 10. Germline V gene data show CDR1 as MNHEY and CDR2 as SMNVEV (reference sequence). Grouping used clinical history reported by participants in a survey and questionnaire. Original processing notes: Amplification of reference gene primers provided the estimated nucleated cell counts. TCRdb's table, derived via immunoSEQ multiplex PCR, lists solely in-frame clones and lacks some. The V and J calls and clone size are taken from that table; D and trimming were inferred from the DNA. The profile shows 200,000 to 250,000 clones, about 91% of them singletons.

The sequenced sample consisted of PBMCs or T cells enriched from blood (not recorded which). The receptor's source is a woman in her forties or fifties with acute COVID-19. The gene calls are TRBV27 and TRBJ1-4; 7 positions match TRBD1. The CDR3 DNA follows: TGTGCCAGCAGTTCGCACAGGGGAGGAACCGAAAAACTGTTTTTT. Amino acid sequence: CASSSHRGGTEKLFF.